This TCR beta chain was profiled in a study of blood T cell repertoires in COVID-19. Background on the study: From the United States, Italy and Spain came samples of acute and convalescent COVID-19. Sources were T cells, B-cell-depleted T cells, or PBMCs; the material itself was cDNA or gDNA.

Under the authors' procedure: By means of reference gene primer amplification, nucleated cell counts were estimated. The table came from immunoSEQ multiplex PCR; TCRdb's copy has only in-frame clones and leaves some out. That table is the source of V, J and clone size, and D and trimming were worked out from the DNA. The table records roughly 200,000 clones, around four fifths of them present only once. The CDR3 spans 14 residues. From germline, CDR1 is MNHEY and CDR2 SMNVEV (reference sequence). V dropped 5 bases and J dropped 0 bases, with 11 bases sitting between them. The chain employs TRBV27 and TRBJ2-7, with D possibly being TRBD2 (6 bases). The material sequenced was peripheral blood. This clonotype was sampled from an elderly woman with active or convalescent COVID-19. CDR3 coding DNA: TGTGCCAGCAGTGCCCGACTAGACTCCTACGAGCAGTACTTC. It codes for CASSARLDSYEQYF.